The next 12 T cell receptor beta chains were all read from a single sample in a study of T cell repertoires in cytomegalovirus infection. TCRdb ran MiXCR on the reads and lists one entry per CDR3 protein. The table shows approximately 990,000 distinct CDR3 sequences, with 30% to 40% occurring only once. These TCRs' antigens remain unknown. The sequenced sample was cultured CD8+ T cells from PBMCs, obtained from culture after CMV antigen stimulation. Receptors were obtained from a human donor in good health (CMV status not recorded). Some clones in this sample may be carry-over from other donors' samples.

The V gene is TRBV6-5, the J gene TRBJ1-1, with D uncertain. Trimming took 0 bases from V and 5 from J, leaving 13 bases between them. The CDR3 contains 15 residues. CDR1 MNHEY and CDR2 SVGAGI come from the germline V gene. This CDR3 is CASSYSSGLLTEAFF. In nucleotides, the CDR3 is TGTGCCAGCAGTTACTCGAGTGGGTTGTTAACTGAAGCTTTCTTT.

The CDR3 here is CATSRDRGAGNYGYTF. The DNA of the CDR3 is TGTGCCACCAGCAGAGATCGGGGTGCTGGTAACTATGGCTACACCTTC. V gene TRBV15 combines with J gene TRBJ1-2, with unresolved D. CDR3 length equals 16 residues. The germline V gene encodes CDR1 LNHNV and CDR2 YYDKDF (reference sequence). V gave up 0 bases and J gave up 1 base, with 12 bases separating them. Full variable domain (outside the CDR3, taken from reference TRBV15 and TRBJ1-2): DAMVIQNPRYQVTQFGKPVTLSCSQTLNHNVMYWYQQKSSQAPKLLFHYYDKDFNNEADTPDNFQSRRPNTSFCFLDIRSPGLGDTAMYLCATSRDRGAGNYGYTFGSGTRLTVV.

The rearrangement uses TRBV7-3 and TRBJ2-1; 10 positions match TRBD2. In germline, CDR1 is SGHTA, CDR2 FQGTGA. CDR3 size: 15 residues. The ends lost 5 bases at V and 7 bases at J; junction bases unmatched: 8. In DNA, the CDR3 is TGTGCCAGCAGCCCAAGCGGGGGGGGAAGGAATGAGCAGTTCTTC. Encoded protein: CASSPSGGGRNEQFF.

This clonotype was recorded a few times. The V call is TRBV6-1, the J call TRBJ2-3, with 10 bases matching TRBD2. The V gene end was trimmed by 8 bases and the J gene end by 1 base; junction bases not matched to a gene: 3. Germline values: CDR1 MNHNS, CDR2 SASEGT. The CDR3 contains 14 residues. The CDR3 nucleotides are TGTGCCAGCGTGCTAGCGGGGGGCACAGATACGCAGTATTTT. Protein: CASVLAGGTDTQYF.

About this clonotype itself: At one end, the junction sequence differs from germline, possibly due to a read error. The chain employs TRBV7-9 and TRBJ1-4; unclear D gene. The CDR3 runs 12 residues. The germline CDR1 and CDR2 sequences are SEHNR and FQNEAQ (reference sequence). For the CDR3, the DNA is TGTGCCAGCAGCCCGGCTAAAGAAAAACTGTTTTTT. Protein sequence: CASSPAKEKLFF.

The chain uses TRBV7-9 and TRBJ1-5; 7 nucleotides agree with TRBD1. The CDR3 contains 16 residues. The V gene's germline CDR1 is SEHNR and CDR2 FQNEAQ (reference sequence). Trimming removed 2 bases from V and 1 base from J; junction bases left unmatched: 5. For the CDR3, the DNA is TGTGCCAGCAGCTTAAACAGGGGTGGAAGCAATCAGCCCCAGCATTTT. Amino acids: CASSLNRGGSNQPQHF. Based on the CDR3 plus reference TRBV7-9 and TRBJ1-5, the full variable domain is DTGVSQNPRHKITKRGQNVTFRCDPISEHNRLYWYRQTLGQGPEFLTYFQNEAQLEKSRLLSDRFSAERPKGSFSTLEIQRTEQGDSAMYLCASSLNRGGSNQPQHFGDGTRLSIL.

With respect to this clonotype: A junction end diverges from the germline sequence, so it may reflect a read error. This rearrangement joins TRBV6-2 or TRBV6-3 to TRBJ2-2; D is perhaps TRBD1 (7 bases). Germline V gene lookup returns CDR1 MNHEY and CDR2 SVGEGT. The CDR3 totals 14 residues. This CDR3 is CASGGTVDTRELFF. DNA for the CDR3: TGTGCCAGCGGAGGGACAGTAGACACCAGGGAGCTGTTTTTT.

V and J are TRBV6-4 and TRBJ2-7; tentative D call: TRBD1 (6 bases). Per the germline V gene, CDR1 is MRHNA and CDR2 is SNTAGT. The CDR3 is 14 residues long. V was shortened by 8 bases and J by 3 bases, with 17 bases between the two germline ends. CDR3 amino acids: CASGRWQGSYEQYF. The CDR3 nucleotides are TGTGCCAGCGGAAGGTGGCAGGGGAGCTACGAGCAGTACTTC.

This chain connects TRBV4-1 to TRBJ1-2; D unresolved. V was pared by 1 base and J by 6 bases, with 9 bases between. Germline V CDR1 and CDR2: MGHRA, YSYEKL. The CDR3 runs to 13 residues. CDR3: CASSQGAGDGYTF. In nucleotides, the CDR3 is TGCGCCAGCAGCCAAGGGGCAGGAGATGGCTACACCTTC.

Notes on this clonotype: This may be a read error: a much more frequent sequence differs by one nucleotide. This chain links TRBV5-6 with TRBJ1-2, with D uncertain. Looked up from germline, CDR1 is SGHDT and CDR2 is YYEEEE. This CDR3 is 13 amino acids long. Between the trimmed V and J ends, which lost 3 bases and 2 bases, there was a span of 8 bases. CDR3 sequence reads: CASSSTDNYGYTF. The CDR3 DNA reads as TGTGCCAGCAGCTCAACAGACAACTATGGCTACACCTTC.

This clonotype was seen only a few times. This chain connects TRBV3-1 to TRBJ2-1; D is uncertain. With 4 bases removed from V and 10 bases from J, the gap between germline ends came to 14 bases. Germline V gene sequence: CDR1 LGHDT, CDR2 YNNKEL (reference sequence). The CDR3 extends over 13 amino acids. The CDR3 DNA reads as TGTGCCAGCAGCCGACCCGCGGTCGGGGAGCAGTTCTTC. As protein: CASSRPAVGEQFF.

As concerns this clonotype: A junction end diverges from the germline sequence, so it may reflect a read error. The rearrangement links TRBV27 to TRBJ1-6, with TRBD1 identical over 8 bases. Germline loops: CDR1 MNHEY, CDR2 SMNVEV (reference sequence). The CDR3 covers 16 residues. CDR3 DNA sequence: TGTGCCAGCAGGCGCCAGGGGGACAGGAGTAATTCACCCCTCCGCTTT. Translated: CASRRQGDRSNSPLRF.